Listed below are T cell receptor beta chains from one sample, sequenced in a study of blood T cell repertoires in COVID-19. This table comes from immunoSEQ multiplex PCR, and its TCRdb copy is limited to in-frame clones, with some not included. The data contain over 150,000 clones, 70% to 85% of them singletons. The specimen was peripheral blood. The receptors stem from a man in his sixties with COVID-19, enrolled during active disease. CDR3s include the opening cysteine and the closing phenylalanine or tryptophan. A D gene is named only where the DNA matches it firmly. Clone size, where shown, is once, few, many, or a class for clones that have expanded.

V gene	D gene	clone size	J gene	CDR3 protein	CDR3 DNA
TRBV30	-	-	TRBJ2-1	CAWSAPTGLDYNEQFF	TGTGCCTGGAGTGCCCCAACAGGGTTAGACTACAATGAGCAGTTCTTC
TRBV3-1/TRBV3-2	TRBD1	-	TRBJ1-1	CASSQGGPRTGKNTEAFF	TGTGCCAGCAGCCAAGGTGGGCCACGGACAGGGAAGAACACTGAAGCTTTCTTT
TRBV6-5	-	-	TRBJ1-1	CASRSQVLMNTEAFF	TGTGCCAGCAGATCCCAGGTCCTCATGAACACTGAAGCTTTCTTT
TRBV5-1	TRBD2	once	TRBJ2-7	CASSYGTSVPYEQYF	TGCGCCAGCAGCTACGGGACTAGCGTACCCTACGAGCAGTACTTC
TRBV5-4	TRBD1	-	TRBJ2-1	CASSHTGDRYNEQFF	TGTGCCAGCAGTCATACAGGGGACAGATACAATGAGCAGTTCTTC
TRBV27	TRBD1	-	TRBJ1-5	CASRVTGGNQPQHF	TGTGCCAGCCGGGTGACAGGGGGGAATCAGCCCCAGCATTTT
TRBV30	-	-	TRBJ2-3	CAWSRGRTDTQYF	TGTGCCTGGAGTAGAGGTAGGACAGATACGCAGTATTTT
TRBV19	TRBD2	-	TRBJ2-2	CASSRGAGVAGELFF	TGTGCCAGTAGCCGGGGAGCGGGAGTTGCCGGGGAGCTGTTTTTT
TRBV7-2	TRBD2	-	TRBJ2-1	CASSSRTSGGEQFF	TGTGCCAGCAGCAGCCGGACTAGCGGGGGTGAGCAGTTCTTC
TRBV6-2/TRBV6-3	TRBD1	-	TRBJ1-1	CASSSSVDRGHTEAFF	TGTGCCAGCAGTTCCAGTGTCGACAGGGGGCACACTGAAGCTTTCTTT
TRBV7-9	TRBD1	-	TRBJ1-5	CASSFGQVNQPQHF	TGTGCCAGCAGCTTCGGACAGGTCAATCAGCCCCAGCATTTT
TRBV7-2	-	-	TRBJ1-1	CASSLGGLGLNTEAFF	TGTGCCAGCAGCTTAGGGGGCCTGGGGTTGAACACTGAAGCTTTCTTT
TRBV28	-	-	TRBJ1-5	CASSLGSSYQPQHF	TGTGCCAGCAGTTTGGGGAGTTCTTATCAGCCCCAGCATTTT
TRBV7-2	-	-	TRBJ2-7	CASSLSIATYEQYF	TGTGCCAGCAGCTTATCTATTGCGACCTACGAGCAGTACTTC
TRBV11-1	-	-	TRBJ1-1	CASSFRTAKNTEAFF	TGTGCCAGCAGCTTTCGGACAGCCAAGAACACTGAAGCTTTCTTT
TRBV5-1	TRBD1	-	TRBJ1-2	CASSLALPGQDNYGYTF	TGCGCCAGCAGCTTGGCTCTACCGGGACAGGACAACTATGGCTACACCTTC
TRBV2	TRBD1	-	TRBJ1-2	CASRIGTGAGYTF	TGTGCCAGCAGGATCGGGACAGGGGCGGGCTACACCTTC
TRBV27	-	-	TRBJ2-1	CASSFTSGSSYNEQFF	TGTGCCAGCAGTTTTACCAGCGGCAGCTCCTACAATGAGCAGTTCTTC
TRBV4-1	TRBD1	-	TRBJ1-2	CASSQGQVFDGYTF	TGCGCCAGCAGCCAGGGACAGGTTTTCGATGGCTACACCTTC
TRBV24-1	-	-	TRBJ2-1	CATSDTGTPNSYNEQFF	TGTGCCACCAGTGACACCGGGACACCGAACTCCTACAATGAGCAGTTCTTC
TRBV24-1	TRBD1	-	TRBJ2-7	CATSDRDRHLIYEQYF	TGTGCCACCAGTGACCGGGACAGACATCTAATCTACGAGCAGTACTTC
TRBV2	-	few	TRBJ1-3	CASSAGKWNTIYF	TGTGCCAGCAGTGCAGGGAAGTGGAACACCATATATTTT
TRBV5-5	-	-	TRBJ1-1	CASSLAGGGLNTEAFF	TGTGCCAGCAGCTTGGCCGGGGGGGGCCTGAACACTGAAGCTTTCTTT
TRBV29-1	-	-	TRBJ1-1	CSATGTPVTEAFF	TGCAGCGCGACTGGGACACCGGTCACTGAAGCTTTCTTT
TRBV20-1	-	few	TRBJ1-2	CSAGVGGYTF	TGCAGTGCCGGGGTCGGTGGCTACACCTTC
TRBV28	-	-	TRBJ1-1	CASSPYGGDTEAFF	TGTGCCAGCAGTCCATATGGGGGGGACACTGAAGCTTTCTTT
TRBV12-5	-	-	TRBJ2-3	CASGGLGDTQYF	TGTGCTAGCGGGGGTTTGGGGGATACGCAGTATTTT
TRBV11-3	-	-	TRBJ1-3	CASSSYTGNTIYF	TGTGCCAGCAGCTCCTATACTGGAAACACCATATATTTT
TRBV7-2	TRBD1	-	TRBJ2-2	CASSPRTGGSGELFF	TGTGCCAGCAGCCCCAGGACAGGGGGATCCGGGGAGCTGTTTTTT
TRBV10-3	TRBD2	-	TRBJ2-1	CAISEASGRTYNEQFF	TGTGCCATCAGTGAGGCTAGCGGGAGGACCTACAATGAGCAGTTCTTC
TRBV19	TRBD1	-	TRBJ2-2	CASARQGYPGELFF	TGTGCCAGTGCTAGACAGGGCTATCCCGGGGAGCTGTTTTTT
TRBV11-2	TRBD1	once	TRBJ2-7	CASSAGQGGGNYEQYF	TGTGCCAGCAGCGCGGGACAGGGGGGGGGTAACTACGAGCAGTACTTC
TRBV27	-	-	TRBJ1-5	CASSRLGGSNQPQHF	TGTGCCAGCAGCCGCCTCGGGGGTAGCAATCAGCCCCAGCATTTT
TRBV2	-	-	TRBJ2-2	CASSDPGDAGELFF	TGTGCCAGCAGTGATCCAGGGGATGCCGGGGAGCTGTTTTTT
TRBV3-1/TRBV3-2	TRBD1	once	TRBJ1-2	CASTVGTGEIYGYTF	TGTGCCAGCACGGTTGGGACAGGAGAAATCTATGGCTACACCTTC
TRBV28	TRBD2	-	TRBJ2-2	CASSLFSGGKTGELFF	TGTGCCAGCAGTTTATTCAGCGGGGGTAAGACCGGGGAGCTGTTTTTT
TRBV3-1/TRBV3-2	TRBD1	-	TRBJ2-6	CASSQDRTGVSGANVLTF	TGTGCCAGCAGCCAAGATCGGACAGGGGTTAGTGGGGCCAACGTCCTGACTTTC
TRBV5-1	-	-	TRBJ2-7	CASSLPGSSYEQYF	TGCGCCAGCAGCTTGCCCGGGTCCTCCTACGAGCAGTACTTC
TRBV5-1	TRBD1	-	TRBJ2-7	CASSLGQGAYEQYF	TGCGCCAGCAGCTTGGGGCAGGGGGCCTACGAGCAGTACTTC
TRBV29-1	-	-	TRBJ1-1	CSVAPAGRTEAFF	TGCAGCGTTGCCCCTGCAGGGCGAACTGAAGCTTTCTTT
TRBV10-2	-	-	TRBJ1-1	CASSFSFLGTAFF	TGCGCCAGCAGTTTCTCCTTTCTTGGCACAGCTTTCTTT